The rows below give T cell receptor beta chains drawn from one sample of a study of T cell responses to AZD1222 COVID-19 vaccine. Generated by immunoSEQ multiplex PCR, the TCRdb table keeps only in-frame clones and is missing some. This table holds about 150,000 clones, about nine tenths found once. The sample consisted of peripheral blood, taken on day 0 of AZD1222 vaccination. These receptors originate from an adult in good health. CDR3s leave out the opening cysteine and the closing phenylalanine or tryptophan.

j_gene: TRBJ2-3
v_gene: TRBV24-1
CDR3aa: ATSPHGGRVADTQY

j_gene: TRBJ1-4
v_gene: TRBV7-9
CDR3aa: ASSPGYGNEKLF

j_gene: TRBJ1-3
v_gene: TRBV19
CDR3aa: ASRPGGVLSGNTIY

j_gene: TRBJ2-4
v_gene: TRBV5-1
CDR3aa: ASSLDRGNIQY

j_gene: TRBJ1-2
v_gene: TRBV28
CDR3aa: ASTNRGLGWGYT

j_gene: TRBJ2-1
v_gene: TRBV7-3
CDR3aa: ASSATVSGLTSHNEQF

j_gene: TRBJ2-6
v_gene: TRBV3-1/TRBV3-2
CDR3aa: ASSLSPGQGASGANVLT

j_gene: TRBJ1-6
v_gene: TRBV28
CDR3aa: ASSHGQGARNSPLH

j_gene: TRBJ2-1
v_gene: TRBV18
CDR3aa: ASSANRGSYNEQF

j_gene: TRBJ1-1
v_gene: TRBV7-9
CDR3aa: ASSFEQGASEAF

j_gene: TRBJ2-2
v_gene: TRBV5-1
CDR3aa: ASSLGSATNTGELF

j_gene: TRBJ1-3
v_gene: TRBV28
CDR3aa: ASSPAGQRGSGNTIY

j_gene: TRBJ2-7
v_gene: TRBV15
CDR3aa: ATSRRGQIYEQY

j_gene: TRBJ1-1
v_gene: TRBV28
CDR3aa: ASSISMGEAF

j_gene: TRBJ2-3
v_gene: TRBV11-3
CDR3aa: ASSLGRRVGTDTQY

j_gene: TRBJ2-1
v_gene: TRBV5-6
CDR3aa: ASSDALGPEQF

j_gene: TRBJ2-7
v_gene: TRBV19
CDR3aa: ASSISVQTYEQY

j_gene: TRBJ2-6
v_gene: TRBV23-1
CDR3aa: ASRRSSGANVLT

j_gene: TRBJ1-4
v_gene: TRBV12-3/TRBV12-4
CDR3aa: ASRQGGGKLF

j_gene: TRBJ2-2
v_gene: TRBV3-1/TRBV3-2
CDR3aa: ASSQKSGLALAGELF

j_gene: TRBJ2-5
v_gene: TRBV6-1
CDR3aa: ASSEGVFPKETQY